Each of the 22 T cell receptor beta chains below was sequenced from the same sample in a study of cytomegalovirus exposure and HLA in healthy donors. The study ran its PCR with 60 Vbeta and 13 Jbeta primers. Profiling relied on immunoSEQ multiplex PCR, and the TCRdb table lists in-frame clones only, not all of them. The sample lists some 120,000 clones, around 80% occurring once. What was sequenced was PBMCs. The receptors come from a woman in her 30s in good health and CMV-seronegative.

The gene calls are TRBV4-2 and TRBJ1-4; TRBD1 matches at 11 bases. CDR1 is LGHNA, CDR2 YNFKEQ, per germline. This CDR3 contains 14 residues. V trimming: 3 bases; J trimming: 8 bases; junction bases outside the gene matches: 2. The CDR3 protein is CASSQGQGEEKLFF. For the CDR3, the DNA is TGTGCCAGCAGCCAGGGACAGGGGGAAGAAAAACTGTTTTTT.

J is TRBJ2-3 and V is TRBV12-5; D is perhaps TRBD2 (7 bases). The CDR3 is 16 residues long. The V gene lost 0 bases and the J gene lost 4 bases, with 14 bases spanning the gap. The germline CDR1 and CDR2 sequences are LGHNT and FRNRAP. The CDR3 bases are TGTGCTAGTGGTTTGGTACTGGGGGGGGCGGCAGATACGCAGTATTTT. Its translation is CASGLVLGGAADTQYF.

V and J are TRBV10-2 and TRBJ1-1; D gene ambiguous. Germline lookup yields CDR1 WSHSY and CDR2 SAAADI. V was cut by 7 bases and J by 1 base, with 10 bases left in between. The CDR3 spans 13 residues. CDR3 loop: CASTLVENTEAFF. The CDR3 DNA sequence: TGCGCCAGCACCCTAGTCGAGAACACTGAAGCTTTCTTT.

The V and J genes are TRBV6-5 and TRBJ2-5, with D unresolved. V was trimmed by 0 bases and J by 1 base, leaving 9 bases between them. The CDR3 loop spans 15 amino acids. The germline gives CDR1 MNHEY, CDR2 SVGAGI. The CDR3, as DNA: TGTGCCAGCAGTTACTCGATGGGCAGCCAAGAGACCCAGTACTTC. Protein: CASSYSMGSQETQYF.

The V call is TRBV29-1, the J call TRBJ1-2, with TRBD1 matching 8 bases. Germline loops: CDR1 SQVTM, CDR2 ANQGSEA. This CDR3 is built from 10 residues. Unmatched junction bases numbered 6, after V lost 7 bases and J lost 11 bases. The CDR3 region is CSAGDRGYTF. Here the CDR3 DNA reads TGCAGCGCCGGTGACAGGGGTTACACCTTC. The variable domain in full, completed from reference TRBV29-1 and TRBJ1-2, reads SAVISQKPSRDICQRGTSLTIQCQVDSQVTMMFWYRQQPGQSLTLIATANQGSEATYESGFVIDKFPISRPNLTFSTLTVSNMSPEDSSIYLCSAGDRGYTFGSGTRLTVV.

The J gene is TRBJ2-1, the V gene TRBV25-1, with D maybe TRBD2 (7 bases). Between the trimmed V and J ends, which lost 3 bases and 8 bases, there was a span of 14 bases. Germline lookup yields CDR1 MGHDK and CDR2 SYGVNS. CDR3 length: 14 amino acids. CDR3 DNA sequence: TGTGCCAGCAGTGACACGTCGGGGGGCGATGAGCAGTTCTTC. Translated, it gives CASSDTSGGDEQFF.

The rearrangement links TRBV7-6 to TRBJ2-5; 8 bases are shared with TRBD1. J lost 2 bases, V lost 5 bases, and 1 base had no gene match. Germline values: CDR1 SGHVS, CDR2 FNYEAQ. This CDR3 is 13 amino acids long. The CDR3 here is CASSRDRQETQYF. The CDR3 DNA reads as TGTGCCAGCAGCCGGGACAGGCAAGAGACCCAGTACTTC.

This chain joins TRBV11-2 and TRBJ2-5, with TRBD1 identical over 7 bases. CDR3 length equals 14 residues. CDR1 SGHAT and CDR2 FQNNGV come from the germline V gene. The J segment lost 0 bases and the V segment lost 4 bases, leaving 2 bases of the junction unmatched. CDR3 bases: TGTGCCAGCAGCTCACAGGGGAACCAAGAGACCCAGTACTTC. It translates to CASSSQGNQETQYF.

About this clone itself: The sample holds other DNA sequences that translate to the same CDR3. The chain combines TRBV7-2 with TRBJ1-2, with TRBD1 matching 8 bases. This CDR3 has 13 amino acids. Germline-derived CDR1 and CDR2 are SGHTA and FQGNSA. Trimming at V came to 5 bases and at J to 4 bases, leaving 3 bases not matched to a gene. CDR3: CASSAGQGYGYTF. The CDR3 DNA reads as TGTGCCAGCAGCGCCGGACAGGGCTATGGCTACACCTTC.

V and J are TRBV30 and TRBJ1-2; possible D gene TRBD1, 6 bases. V was cut by 3 bases and J by 5 bases, with 7 bases left in between. Germline V lookup: CDR1 GTSNPN, CDR2 SVGIG (reference sequence). CDR3 length equals 11 residues. The CDR3 protein is CAWRDRYGYTF. The CDR3 coding sequence is TGTGCCTGGAGGGACAGATATGGCTACACCTTC.

Only a few counts were recorded for this clone. The CDR3 sequence: CASSLGQNTEAFF. CDR3 DNA: TGTGCCAGCTCACTGGGACAGAACACTGAAGCTTTCTTT. V is TRBV18 and J is TRBJ1-1, with D perhaps matching TRBD1 (6 bases). The CDR3 runs to 13 residues. V gave up 4 bases and J gave up 1 base, with 7 bases separating them. The germline V gene has CDR1 KGHSH and CDR2 LQKENI. Using reference TRBV18 and TRBJ1-1 for the parts outside the CDR3, the full variable domain is NAGVMQNPRHLVRRRGQEARLRCSPMKGHSHVYWYRQLPEEGLKFMVYLQKENIIDESGMPKERFSAEFPKEGPSILRIQQVVRGDSAAYFCASSLGQNTEAFFGQGTRLTVV.

The gene calls are TRBV15 and TRBJ2-6; 7 positions match TRBD1. The germline CDR1 and CDR2 sequences are LNHNV and YYDKDF (reference sequence). J gave up 0 bases and V 1 base, and 9 bases lay outside the gene matches. The CDR3 loop spans 19 amino acids. CDR3 bases: TGTGCCACCAGCAGAGTTACCGGGACAGCCTACTCTGGGGCCAACGTCCTGACTTTC. The encoded protein is CATSRVTGTAYSGANVLTF.

Here the CDR3 reads CASSQDLRYSGNTIYF. DNA for the CDR3: TGCGCCAGCAGCCAAGATCTGCGATACTCTGGAAACACCATATATTTT. The V gene is TRBV4-1, the J gene TRBJ1-3; D remains unclear. In germline, CDR1 is MGHRA, CDR2 YSYEKL. The CDR3 length is 16 residues. Trimming removed 0 bases at V and 0 bases at J, with 9 bases between.

This clone was counted a single time. The chain carries TRBV4-3 and TRBJ1-1; D gene unclear. Germline V lookup: CDR1 LGHNA, CDR2 YSLEER. CDR3 length: 16 residues. The ends were cut back, 0 bases at V and 4 bases at J, with 15 bases in the middle. CDR3 residues: CASSQDLVLPSTEAFF. As DNA, the CDR3 is TGCGCCAGCAGCCAAGATCTGGTTCTACCCTCCACTGAAGCTTTCTTT.

This chain joins TRBV21-1 and TRBJ1-1; the table names TRBD1, a call not compared with the DNA. TRBV21-1 is listed as a pseudogene. CDR3 length: 16 residues. The CDR3 loop reads CASSPRNRGGNTEAFF. The CDR3 DNA reads TGTGCCAGCAGCCCGCGAAACAGGGGCGGGAACACTGAAGCTTTCTTT.

The chain uses TRBV10-3 and TRBJ1-1, with TRBD1 as a possible D gene (6 bases). The CDR3 loop spans 17 amino acids. V lost 3 bases to trimming and J lost 4 bases, with 21 bases between them. Germline V gene data show CDR1 as ENHRY and CDR2 as SYGVKD. CDR3 sequence reads: CAISDARGGGVGTEAFF. The CDR3 DNA reads TGTGCCATCAGTGACGCGCGGGGAGGGGGGGTTGGCACTGAAGCTTTCTTT.

Concerning this clone itself: Other DNA variants within this sample encode the same CDR3. V gene TRBV2 combines with J gene TRBJ2-7; 8 bases match TRBD1. The CDR3 covers 14 residues. Germline assignment: CDR1 SNHLY and CDR2 FYNNEI. The ends lost 3 bases at V and 3 bases at J; junction bases unmatched: 4. The CDR3 region is CASSDGQGNYEQYF. CDR3 sequence (DNA): TGTGCCAGCAGTGATGGACAGGGCAACTACGAGCAGTACTTC.

J is TRBJ1-5 and V is TRBV7-8; weak D call: TRBD1 (5 bases). CDR1 is SGHVS, CDR2 FQNEAQ, per germline. The CDR3 is made up of 13 amino acids. The ends were cut back, 3 bases at V and 8 bases at J, with 11 bases in the middle. The CDR3, as DNA: TGTGCCAGCAGCTTCGGGGGTAGGGAGCCCCAGCATTTT. This gives the protein CASSFGGREPQHF.

This chain connects TRBV6-1 to TRBJ2-7; D might be TRBD2 (6 bases). V lost 6 bases and J lost 3, with 15 bases in between. CDR1 and CDR2 from the germline V gene are MNHNS and SASEGT. The CDR3 sequence is 14 residues long. DNA of the CDR3: TGTGCCAGCAGGAACGCGGGGCCCCACTACGAGCAGTACTTC. This translates into CASRNAGPHYEQYF.

The V gene is TRBV5-6, the J gene TRBJ2-7, with a tentative D call TRBD2 (6 bases). Per germline, CDR1 SGHDT and CDR2 YYEEEE. Trimming removed 0 bases from V and 4 bases from J, with 17 bases in between. CDR3 length: 16 amino acids. CDR3 region: CASSLATGLILYEQYF. As DNA, the CDR3 is TGTGCCAGCAGCTTGGCCACGGGACTGATTCTGTACGAGCAGTACTTC.

The rearrangement links TRBV7-2 to TRBJ1-2; 7 bases fit TRBD1. The CDR3 sequence is 16 residues long. CDR1 and CDR2 from the germline V gene are SGHTA and FQGNSA. The trim removed 5 bases at V and 7 bases at J, leaving 16 bases unmatched. The CDR3 loop is CASSPANPTGMGGYTF. CDR3 DNA sequence: TGTGCCAGCAGCCCCGCCAATCCGACAGGGATGGGTGGCTACACCTTC.

This sequence joins TRBV6-4 and TRBJ2-1; 7 positions match TRBD2. The junction had 7 bases not matched to a gene; V was cut back by 0 bases and J by 8 bases. Germline CDR1 reads MRHNA; CDR2 reads SNTAGT. The length of the CDR3 is 15 residues. Here the CDR3 reads CASSDSIAGVDEQFF. CDR3 DNA: TGTGCCAGCAGTGACTCGATCGCGGGGGTGGATGAGCAGTTCTTC.